The rows below give T cell receptor beta chains drawn from one sample of a study of CD8+CD57+ T cells in acquired aplastic anemia. MiXCR, run by TCRdb on the reads, gives a single entry per CDR3 protein. Of almost 20,000 distinct CDR3 sequences listed, roughly 40% are singletons. Sample: CD8+CD57+ T cells sorted from PBMCs. The receptors derive from a human donor with aplastic anemia. CDR3s include the opening cysteine and the closing phenylalanine or tryptophan. Fields, in order: V gene, D gene, J gene, CDR3 protein. D genes are given only for firm matches.

v_call: TRBV7-9
d_call: TRBD1
j_call: TRBJ2-3
cdr3_aa: CASSPGTAATDTQYF

v_call: TRBV6-5
d_call: NA
j_call: TRBJ2-7
cdr3_aa: CASSYGQRGYEQYF

v_call: TRBV2
d_call: NA
j_call: TRBJ1-3
cdr3_aa: CASSEVAQYRTTIYF

v_call: TRBV20-1
d_call: TRBD2
j_call: TRBJ2-7
cdr3_aa: CSALGRLAGGLKYF

v_call: TRBV30
d_call: TRBD2
j_call: TRBJ2-1
cdr3_aa: CAWEGLAALNEQFF

v_call: TRBV2
d_call: NA
j_call: TRBJ1-1
cdr3_aa: CASSPPLLQTNTEAFF

v_call: TRBV19
d_call: NA
j_call: TRBJ2-7
cdr3_aa: CASSAGQSYEQYF

v_call: TRBV7-2
d_call: TRBD2
j_call: TRBJ2-7
cdr3_aa: CASRSSGGSYEQYF

v_call: TRBV10-3
d_call: NA
j_call: TRBJ2-7
cdr3_aa: CASSARGDTYEQYF

v_call: TRBV9
d_call: NA
j_call: TRBJ2-7
cdr3_aa: CASSVVEGSYEQYF

v_call: TRBV12-3/TRBV12-4
d_call: NA
j_call: TRBJ1-2
cdr3_aa: CASSSANYGYAF

v_call: TRBV2
d_call: TRBD1
j_call: TRBJ2-3
cdr3_aa: CASRGQLSTDTQYF

v_call: TRBV11-2
d_call: NA
j_call: TRBJ2-7
cdr3_aa: CASSPRMSSYEQYF

v_call: TRBV12-3/TRBV12-4
d_call: NA
j_call: TRBJ1-5
cdr3_aa: CASSFGLGFNQPQHF

v_call: TRBV7-9
d_call: NA
j_call: TRBJ1-2
cdr3_aa: CASSHAGTQKTGYTF

v_call: TRBV2
d_call: TRBD1
j_call: TRBJ1-5
cdr3_aa: CASSGTGGGQPQHF

v_call: TRBV7-9
d_call: NA
j_call: TRBJ2-7
cdr3_aa: CASSSTAEQYF

v_call: TRBV20-1
d_call: TRBD2
j_call: TRBJ2-7
cdr3_aa: CSARVWTSGTYEQYF

v_call: TRBV20-1
d_call: NA
j_call: TRBJ2-1
cdr3_aa: CSARLANYNEQFF

v_call: TRBV20-1
d_call: NA
j_call: TRBJ1-1
cdr3_aa: CSATTGNTEAFF

v_call: TRBV20-1
d_call: NA
j_call: TRBJ2-1
cdr3_aa: CSAVNPRAHINEQFF

v_call: TRBV2
d_call: NA
j_call: TRBJ2-5
cdr3_aa: CASTGTREEAQYF

v_call: TRBV20-1
d_call: TRBD2
j_call: TRBJ2-5
cdr3_aa: CSARSGLAGGDETQYF

v_call: TRBV2
d_call: NA
j_call: TRBJ2-7
cdr3_aa: CASRGISYEQYF

v_call: TRBV28
d_call: TRBD1
j_call: TRBJ2-7
cdr3_aa: CASSAGQGAREQYF

v_call: TRBV7-2
d_call: NA
j_call: TRBJ2-3
cdr3_aa: CASSFYLQTDTQYF

v_call: TRBV7-3
d_call: TRBD1
j_call: TRBJ2-7
cdr3_aa: CASSSQGADEQYF

v_call: TRBV2
d_call: NA
j_call: TRBJ1-2
cdr3_aa: CASSPQDGYTF

v_call: TRBV10-3
d_call: NA
j_call: TRBJ2-1
cdr3_aa: CAISAFLWGDNEQFF

v_call: TRBV10-3
d_call: TRBD2
j_call: TRBJ2-3
cdr3_aa: CAISEPTSGFTDTQYF

v_call: TRBV6-5
d_call: NA
j_call: TRBJ1-6
cdr3_aa: CASRRGRQNSPLHF

v_call: TRBV20-1
d_call: TRBD1
j_call: TRBJ1-5
cdr3_aa: CSARRGGQGPGQPQHF

v_call: TRBV7-9
d_call: NA
j_call: TRBJ2-1
cdr3_aa: CASSLGSRGRPYNEQFF

v_call: TRBV11-2
d_call: TRBD2
j_call: TRBJ2-7
cdr3_aa: CASSPRSGTSGNYEQYF

v_call: TRBV5-8
d_call: NA
j_call: TRBJ2-3
cdr3_aa: CASTEGVADTQYF

v_call: TRBV12-3/TRBV12-4
d_call: NA
j_call: TRBJ2-7
cdr3_aa: CASSPYPYEQYF

v_call: TRBV10-2
d_call: NA
j_call: TRBJ2-1
cdr3_aa: CASSPQGGQKYNEQFF

v_call: TRBV5-1
d_call: TRBD1
j_call: TRBJ1-1
cdr3_aa: CASSPRQGTVTEAFF

v_call: TRBV7-9
d_call: NA
j_call: TRBJ2-3
cdr3_aa: CASSLRTRGTDTQYF

v_call: TRBV13
d_call: TRBD1
j_call: TRBJ1-3
cdr3_aa: CASSPRQGSGNTIYF

v_call: TRBV7-8
d_call: TRBD2
j_call: TRBJ2-1
cdr3_aa: CASSWTASGPYNEQFF